This T cell receptor beta chain was found in a study of control samples from healthy donors and cancer patients. The assay was immunoSEQ multiplex PCR, and TCRdb's table has in-frame clones only and misses some. The repertoire includes tens of thousands of clones, around 90% of them detected once, and roughly 2% sits in the top ten. Sequencing was done on a sample of PBMCs. The sequence came from a woman aged 55-70 years with head and neck cancer.

CDR3 sequence (DNA): TGTGCCATCAGTGAGTCATCAGGCCAGAACACTGAAGCTTTCTTT. Amino acids: CAISESSGQNTEAFF. The chain combines TRBV10-3 with TRBJ1-1, with D uncertain. This CDR3 comprises 15 residues. The V end was cut by 0 bases, the J end by 1 base, with 9 bases between. Germline CDR1 ENHRY, CDR2 SYGVKD.